The rows below give T cell receptor beta chains drawn from one sample of a study of technical replicates of blood from several donors. Method: immunoSEQ multiplex PCR; TCRdb's copy keeps in-frame clones and lacks some. This sample has about 88,000 clones, with around 94% found just once. The sample comprised T cells isolated from PBMCs. These receptors came from a human donor in good health. CDR3s include the opening cysteine and the closing phenylalanine or tryptophan. The order of the fields is J gene, V gene, clone size, D gene, CDR3 protein, CDR3 DNA. D genes are given only for firm matches. Clone size is given for some rows only: seen once, a few or many times, or a class if the clone is expanded.

TRBJ1-1 TRBV10-3 - - CAIGGEGMNTEAFF TGTGCCATCGGAGGGGAGGGCATGAACACTGAAGCTTTCTTT
TRBJ2-1 TRBV19 - TRBD1 CASNPGTGVYNEQFF TGTGCCAGTAATCCCGGGACAGGAGTATACAATGAGCAGTTCTTC
TRBJ2-7 TRBV5-1 - TRBD1 CASSLAAGTGVYEQYF TGCGCCAGCAGCTTGGCCGCAGGGACAGGGGTCTACGAGCAGTACTTC
TRBJ1-6 TRBV27 - TRBD1 CASSNRGPNSPLHF TGTGCCAGCAGCAACAGGGGGCCGAATTCACCCCTCCACTTT
TRBJ2-7 TRBV9 - - CASSVAGGGGYEQYF TGTGCCAGCAGCGTAGCAGGAGGGGGGGGTTACGAGCAGTACTTC
TRBJ2-3 TRBV28 - - CASSLSTTRGTDTQYF TGTGCCAGCAGTTTGAGTACTACGAGAGGAACAGATACGCAGTATTTT
TRBJ2-3 TRBV28 - TRBD2 CASSFLLAGGPIDTQYF TGTGCCAGCAGTTTTCTGTTAGCGGGAGGGCCGATAGATACGCAGTATTTT
TRBJ2-7 TRBV4-2 - - CASSPLSSGDSYEQYF TGTGCCAGCAGCCCCCTTTCAAGCGGCGACTCCTACGAGCAGTACTTC
TRBJ1-1 TRBV5-1 - TRBD1 CASSLSPGTGIWNTEAFF TGCGCCAGCAGCTTGAGTCCAGGGACAGGGATTTGGAACACTGAAGCTTTCTTT
TRBJ2-4 TRBV21-1 - - CASSKAGTGIVGYF TGTGCCAGCAGCAAAGCCGGGACAGGGATTGTGGGTTACTTC
TRBJ1-2 TRBV7-2 - TRBD1 CASSRQGGRYGYTF TGTGCCAGCAGCCGACAGGGCGGACGCTATGGCTACACCTTC
TRBJ1-3 TRBV19 - - CASSTRGNTIYF TGTGCCAGTAGTACCCGTGGAAACACCATATATTTT
TRBJ1-1 TRBV6-5 - - CASSFQTGLNTEAFF TGTGCCAGCAGTTTTCAAACAGGGCTGAACACTGAAGCTTTCTTT
TRBJ2-1 TRBV4-1 - - CASGRVVNNEQFF TGCGCCAGCGGGAGAGTAGTTAACAATGAGCAGTTCTTC
TRBJ1-1 TRBV7-6 - - CASSLVTLTGNTEAFF TGTGCCAGCAGCTTAGTGACCTTAACAGGGAACACTGAAGCTTTCTTT
TRBJ2-7 TRBV27 - TRBD2 CASSSLAGGTYEQYF TGTGCCAGCAGTTCGTTAGCGGGAGGTACCTACGAGCAGTACTTC
TRBJ1-1 TRBV6-1 - - CASSDGSLNTEAFF TGTGCCAGCAGTGACGGGAGTCTGAACACTGAAGCTTTCTTT
TRBJ1-4 TRBV28 - - CASSQPASAEKLFF TGTGCCAGCAGTCAGCCAGCCAGCGCTGAAAAACTGTTTTTT
TRBJ2-5 TRBV5-1 - - CASSFVGAREETQYF TGCGCCAGCAGCTTTGTAGGGGCAAGGGAAGAGACCCAGTACTTC
TRBJ1-2 TRBV19 - - CASSIHPGGYGYTF TGTGCCAGTAGTATTCACCCGGGAGGATATGGCTACACCTTC
TRBJ1-2 TRBV7-2 - TRBD1 CASSLTGQGLSGYTF TGTGCCAGCAGCTTAACCGGACAGGGACTAAGCGGCTACACCTTC
TRBJ1-5 TRBV2 once - CASYDGDSNQPQHF TGTGCCAGCTACGACGGGGACTCCAATCAGCCCCAGCATTTT
TRBJ2-1 TRBV29-1 - TRBD2 CSLYFKGASGINNEQFF TGCAGCCTATATTTTAAAGGTGCTAGCGGTATAAACAATGAGCAGTTCTTC
TRBJ2-7 TRBV19 - TRBD1 CASSGTDSYEQYF TGTGCCAGTTCCGGGACAGACTCCTACGAGCAGTACTTC
TRBJ1-2 TRBV6-1 - - CASSEGWGAAF TGTGCCAGCAGTGAAGGCTGGGGCGCAGCCTTC
TRBJ2-3 TRBV4-1 - TRBD2 CASSQGGLAGDTQYF TGCGCCAGCAGCCAAGGGGGTCTAGCGGGAGATACGCAGTATTTT